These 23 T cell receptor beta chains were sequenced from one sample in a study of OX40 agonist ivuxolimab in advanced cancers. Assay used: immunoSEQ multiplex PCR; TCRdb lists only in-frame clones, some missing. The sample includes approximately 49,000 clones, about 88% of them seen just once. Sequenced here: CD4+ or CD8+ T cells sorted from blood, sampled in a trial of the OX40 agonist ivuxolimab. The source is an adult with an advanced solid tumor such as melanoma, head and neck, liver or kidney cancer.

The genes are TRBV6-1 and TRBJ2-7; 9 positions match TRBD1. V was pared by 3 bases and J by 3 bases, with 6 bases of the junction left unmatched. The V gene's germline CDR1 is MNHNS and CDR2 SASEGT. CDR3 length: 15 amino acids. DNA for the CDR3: TGTGCCAGCAGTGAGGACAGGGGATCCCGCTACGAGCAGTACTTC. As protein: CASSEDRGSRYEQYF.

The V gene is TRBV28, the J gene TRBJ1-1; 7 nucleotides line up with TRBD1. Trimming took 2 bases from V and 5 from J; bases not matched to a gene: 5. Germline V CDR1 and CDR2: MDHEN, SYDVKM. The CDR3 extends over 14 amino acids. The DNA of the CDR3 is TGTGCCAGCAGTTTACCTCTGACAGGGACTGAAGCTTTCTTT. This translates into CASSLPLTGTEAFF.

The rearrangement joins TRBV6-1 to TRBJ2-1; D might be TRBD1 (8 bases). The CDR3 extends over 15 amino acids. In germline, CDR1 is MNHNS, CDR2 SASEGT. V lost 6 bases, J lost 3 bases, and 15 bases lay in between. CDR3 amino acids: CASSGNRGGYNEQFF. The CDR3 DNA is TGTGCCAGCAGCGGTAACAGGGGGGGCTACAATGAGCAGTTCTTC.

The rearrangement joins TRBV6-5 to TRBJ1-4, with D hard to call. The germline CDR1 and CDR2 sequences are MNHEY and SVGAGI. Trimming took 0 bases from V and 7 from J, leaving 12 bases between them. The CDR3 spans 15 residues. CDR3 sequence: CASSYSLSRSEKLFF. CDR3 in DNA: TGTGCCAGCAGTTACTCCCTTTCCAGGAGTGAAAAACTGTTTTTT.

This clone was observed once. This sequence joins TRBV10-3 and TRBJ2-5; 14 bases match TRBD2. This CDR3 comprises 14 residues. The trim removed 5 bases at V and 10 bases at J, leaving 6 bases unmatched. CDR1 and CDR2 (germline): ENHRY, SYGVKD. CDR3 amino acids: CAISPGLAGVGQYF. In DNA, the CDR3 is TGTGCCATCAGTCCGGGACTAGCGGGAGTGGGCCAGTACTTC.

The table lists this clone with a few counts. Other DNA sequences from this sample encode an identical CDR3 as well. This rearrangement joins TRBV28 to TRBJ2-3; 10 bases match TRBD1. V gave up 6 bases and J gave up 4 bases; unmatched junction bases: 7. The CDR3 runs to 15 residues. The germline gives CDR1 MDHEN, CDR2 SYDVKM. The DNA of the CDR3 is TGTGCCAGCAGCTCACCCGGGACAGGGGCAGATACGCAGTATTTT. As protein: CASSSPGTGADTQYF.

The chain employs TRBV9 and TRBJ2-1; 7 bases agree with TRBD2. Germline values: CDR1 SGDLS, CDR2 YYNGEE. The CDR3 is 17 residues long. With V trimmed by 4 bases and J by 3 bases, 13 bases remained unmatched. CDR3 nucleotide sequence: TGTGCCAGCAGCCCTAGAGGGGAGGGTCTCAGCTACAATGAGCAGTTCTTC. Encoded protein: CASSPRGEGLSYNEQFF.

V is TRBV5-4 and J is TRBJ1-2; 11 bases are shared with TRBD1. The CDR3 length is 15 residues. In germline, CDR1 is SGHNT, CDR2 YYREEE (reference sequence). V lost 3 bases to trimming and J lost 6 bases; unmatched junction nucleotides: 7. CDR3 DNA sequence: TGTGCCAGCAGCTCCTGGGGACAGGGGGGACATGGCTACACCTTC. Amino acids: CASSSWGQGGHGYTF.

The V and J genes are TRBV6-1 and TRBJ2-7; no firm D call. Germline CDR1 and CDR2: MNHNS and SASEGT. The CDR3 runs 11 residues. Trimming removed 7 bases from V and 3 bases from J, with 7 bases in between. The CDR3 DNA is TGTGCCAGCAACTCCGGCTACGAGCAGTACTTC. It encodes CASNSGYEQYF.

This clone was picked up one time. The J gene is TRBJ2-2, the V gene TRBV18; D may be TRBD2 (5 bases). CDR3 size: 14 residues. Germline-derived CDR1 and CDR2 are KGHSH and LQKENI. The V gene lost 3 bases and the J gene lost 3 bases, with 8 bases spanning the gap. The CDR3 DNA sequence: TGTGCCAGCTCACCCCAGCGGTACACCGGGGAGCTGTTTTTT. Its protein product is CASSPQRYTGELFF.

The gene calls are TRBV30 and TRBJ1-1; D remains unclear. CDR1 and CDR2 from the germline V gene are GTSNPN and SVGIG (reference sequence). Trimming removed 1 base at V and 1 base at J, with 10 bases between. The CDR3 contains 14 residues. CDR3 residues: CAWSDRGENTEAFF. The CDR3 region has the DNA TGTGCCTGGAGTGACCGGGGAGAGAACACTGAAGCTTTCTTT.

In DNA, the CDR3 is TGTGCCGTTAGGGGCAGGGGGCAGGACGAGCAGTACTTC. This sequence encodes CAVRGRGQDEQYF. This rearrangement joins TRBV10-3 to TRBJ2-7, with TRBD1 identical over 8 bases. This CDR3 has 13 amino acids. The junction had 11 bases not matched to a gene; V was cut back by 11 bases and J by 5 bases. Germline CDR1 reads ENHRY; CDR2 reads SYGVKD.

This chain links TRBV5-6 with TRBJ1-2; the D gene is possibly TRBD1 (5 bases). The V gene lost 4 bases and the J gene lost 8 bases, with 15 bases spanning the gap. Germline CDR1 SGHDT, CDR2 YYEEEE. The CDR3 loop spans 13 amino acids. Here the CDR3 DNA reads TGTGCCAGCAGCGTTTCCTTTAGGGACGGCTACACCTTC. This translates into CASSVSFRDGYTF. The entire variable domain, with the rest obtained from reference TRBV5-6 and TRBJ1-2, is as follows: DAGVTQSPTHLIKTRGQQVTLRCSPKSGHDTVSWYQQALGQGPQFIFQYYEEEERQRGNFPDRFSGHQFPNYSSELNVNALLLGDSALYLCASSVSFRDGYTFGSGTRLTVV.

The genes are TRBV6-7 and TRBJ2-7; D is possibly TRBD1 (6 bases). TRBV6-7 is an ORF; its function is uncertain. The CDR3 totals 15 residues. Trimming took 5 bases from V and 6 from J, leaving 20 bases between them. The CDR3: CASSTDRQSLCEQYF. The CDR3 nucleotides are TGTGCCAGCAGTACCGACAGGCAGAGCTTATGCGAGCAGTACTTC.

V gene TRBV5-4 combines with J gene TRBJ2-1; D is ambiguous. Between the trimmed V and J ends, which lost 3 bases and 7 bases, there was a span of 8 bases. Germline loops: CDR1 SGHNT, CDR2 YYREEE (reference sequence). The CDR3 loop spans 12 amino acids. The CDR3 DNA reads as TGTGCCAGCAGCTCGGACCGTAATGAGCAGTTCTTC. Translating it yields CASSSDRNEQFF.

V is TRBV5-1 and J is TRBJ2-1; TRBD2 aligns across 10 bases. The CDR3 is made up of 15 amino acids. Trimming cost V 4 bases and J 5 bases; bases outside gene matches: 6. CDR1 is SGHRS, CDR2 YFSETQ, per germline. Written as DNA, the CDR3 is TGCGCCAGCAGCCGGACCGGGACTAGCGACAATGAGCAGTTCTTC. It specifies CASSRTGTSDNEQFF.

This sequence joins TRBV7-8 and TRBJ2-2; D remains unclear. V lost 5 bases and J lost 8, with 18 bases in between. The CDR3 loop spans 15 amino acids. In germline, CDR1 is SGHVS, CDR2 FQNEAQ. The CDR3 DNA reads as TGTGCCAGCAGCCTACTCGTGTTGGGGTCTGGGGAGCTGTTTTTT. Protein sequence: CASSLLVLGSGELFF.

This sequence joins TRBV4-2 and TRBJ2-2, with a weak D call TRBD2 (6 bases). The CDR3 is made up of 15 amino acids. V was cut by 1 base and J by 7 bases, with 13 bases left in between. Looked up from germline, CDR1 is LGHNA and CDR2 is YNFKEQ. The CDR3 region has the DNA TGTGCCAGCAGCCAAGGACGGGAGAGGGGCGGGGAGCTGTTTTTT. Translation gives CASSQGRERGGELFF.

The CDR3: CASSLPGQEAGELFF. The CDR3 DNA is TGTGCCAGCAGCTTACCCGGACAGGAGGCCGGGGAGCTGTTTTTT. The V call is TRBV5-5, the J call TRBJ2-2, with TRBD1 matching 7 bases. Trimming removed 2 bases from V and 6 bases from J; junction bases left unmatched: 7. Germline CDR1 is SGHKS and CDR2 is YYEKEE (reference sequence). CDR3 length: 15 residues.

This CDR3 reads CAVISGDYEQYF. CDR3 coding DNA: TGTGCCGTTATAAGCGGGGACTACGAGCAGTACTTC. The rearrangement joins TRBV28 to TRBJ2-7, with 7 positions matching TRBD2. CDR1 is MDHEN and CDR2 is SYDVKM in the germline V gene. The CDR3 is made up of 12 amino acids. J lost 3 bases, V lost 11 bases, and 7 bases had no gene match.

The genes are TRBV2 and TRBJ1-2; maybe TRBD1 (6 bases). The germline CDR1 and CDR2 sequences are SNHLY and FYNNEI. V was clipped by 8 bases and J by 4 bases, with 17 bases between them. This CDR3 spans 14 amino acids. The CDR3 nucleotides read TGTGCCAGCCGGGTTGGGGGCCAGGGCTATGGCTACACCTTC. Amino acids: CASRVGGQGYGYTF.

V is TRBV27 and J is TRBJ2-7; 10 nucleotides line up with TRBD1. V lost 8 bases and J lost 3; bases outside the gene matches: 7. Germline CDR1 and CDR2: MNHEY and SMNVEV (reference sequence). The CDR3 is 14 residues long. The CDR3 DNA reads TGTGCCAGCCGAGACAGGGGGCCACGCTACGAGCAGTACTTC. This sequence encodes CASRDRGPRYEQYF.

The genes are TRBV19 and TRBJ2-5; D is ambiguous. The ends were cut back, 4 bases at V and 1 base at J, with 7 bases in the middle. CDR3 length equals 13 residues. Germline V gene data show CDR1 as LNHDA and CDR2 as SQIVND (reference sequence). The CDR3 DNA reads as TGTGCCAGTAGTAAGGGCGGCCAAGAGACCCAGTACTTC. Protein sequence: CASSKGGQETQYF.